This T cell receptor beta chain was recovered during a study of cytomegalovirus exposure and HLA in healthy donors. Germline V gene lookup returns CDR1 SGHRS and CDR2 YFSETQ. J gave up 2 bases and V 0 bases, and 0 bases lay outside the gene matches. This CDR3 has 15 residues. The PCR had 60 Vbeta and 13 Jbeta primers. Libraries were prepared by immunoSEQ multiplex PCR; TCRdb keeps only in-frame clonotypes and omits some of them. Among 90,000 to 120,000 clones listed, over 75% were seen once. This clone was observed a handful of times. Other DNA sequences in the sample encode the same CDR3. Sequencing was done on a sample of PBMCs. The sequence came from a man aged 25 to 40 in good health and CMV-seronegative. The rearrangement links TRBV5-1 to TRBJ1-5; 9 bases are shared with TRBD1. The CDR3 DNA follows: TGCGCCAGCAGCTTGGGGACAGGGGGCAATCAGCCCCAGCATTTT. Residues: CASSLGTGGNQPQHF.